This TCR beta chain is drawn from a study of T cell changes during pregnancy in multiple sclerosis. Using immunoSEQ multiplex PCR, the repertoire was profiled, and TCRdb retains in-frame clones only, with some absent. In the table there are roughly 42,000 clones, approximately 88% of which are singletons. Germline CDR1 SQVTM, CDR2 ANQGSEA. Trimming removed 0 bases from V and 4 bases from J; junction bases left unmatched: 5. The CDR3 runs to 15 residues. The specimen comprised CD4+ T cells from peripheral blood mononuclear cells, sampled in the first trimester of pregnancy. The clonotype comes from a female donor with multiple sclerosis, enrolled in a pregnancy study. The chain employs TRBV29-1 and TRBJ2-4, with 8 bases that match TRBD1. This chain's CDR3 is CSVEDPWTGKNIQYF. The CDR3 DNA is TGCAGCGTTGAAGATCCGTGGACAGGGAAAAACATTCAGTACTTC.